This T cell receptor beta chain was captured in a study of identical twins. The study, taken as a whole, reports: Within twin pairs, the out-of-frame alpha sequences they shared showed excess low generation probability. Monozygotic twin pairs showed more out-of-frame TCR alpha sharing than models estimated. A lower insertion count was a feature of abundant cord blood beta clonotypes, with no such feature in memory repertoires.

Turning to this clonotype: The antigen is unknown.

Trimming removed 6 bases from V and 5 bases from J; junction bases left unmatched: 6. The CDR3 runs 14 residues. TCRdb re-called the 5' RACE reads through MiXCR, storing one row per CDR3 protein. The sample has around 960,000 distinct CDR3 sequences, 10% to 15% seen once. The sample also formed part of further work on yellow fever vaccine responses in identical twins.

The rearrangement joins TRBV12-3 or TRBV12-4 to TRBJ2-5; 10 bases fit TRBD2. Sequencing was performed on PBMCs. The clonotype comes from a woman aged 18-29 years in good health. The CDR3 bases are TGTGCCAGCAGGTCGGGACTAGCGCAGGAGACCCAGTACTTC. Translating gives CASRSGLAQETQYF.